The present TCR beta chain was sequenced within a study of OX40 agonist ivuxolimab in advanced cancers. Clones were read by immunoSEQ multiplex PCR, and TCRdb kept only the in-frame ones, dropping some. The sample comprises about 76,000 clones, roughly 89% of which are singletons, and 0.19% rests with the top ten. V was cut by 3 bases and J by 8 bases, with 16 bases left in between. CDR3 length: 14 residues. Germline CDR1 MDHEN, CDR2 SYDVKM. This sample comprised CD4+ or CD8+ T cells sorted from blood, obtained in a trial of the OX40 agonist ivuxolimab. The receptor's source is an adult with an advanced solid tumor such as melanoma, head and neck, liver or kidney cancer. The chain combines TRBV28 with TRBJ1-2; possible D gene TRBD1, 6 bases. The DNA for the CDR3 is TGTGCCAGCAGTTTCCCGGGGGGGGCGCGAGGCTACACCTTC. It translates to CASSFPGGARGYTF.